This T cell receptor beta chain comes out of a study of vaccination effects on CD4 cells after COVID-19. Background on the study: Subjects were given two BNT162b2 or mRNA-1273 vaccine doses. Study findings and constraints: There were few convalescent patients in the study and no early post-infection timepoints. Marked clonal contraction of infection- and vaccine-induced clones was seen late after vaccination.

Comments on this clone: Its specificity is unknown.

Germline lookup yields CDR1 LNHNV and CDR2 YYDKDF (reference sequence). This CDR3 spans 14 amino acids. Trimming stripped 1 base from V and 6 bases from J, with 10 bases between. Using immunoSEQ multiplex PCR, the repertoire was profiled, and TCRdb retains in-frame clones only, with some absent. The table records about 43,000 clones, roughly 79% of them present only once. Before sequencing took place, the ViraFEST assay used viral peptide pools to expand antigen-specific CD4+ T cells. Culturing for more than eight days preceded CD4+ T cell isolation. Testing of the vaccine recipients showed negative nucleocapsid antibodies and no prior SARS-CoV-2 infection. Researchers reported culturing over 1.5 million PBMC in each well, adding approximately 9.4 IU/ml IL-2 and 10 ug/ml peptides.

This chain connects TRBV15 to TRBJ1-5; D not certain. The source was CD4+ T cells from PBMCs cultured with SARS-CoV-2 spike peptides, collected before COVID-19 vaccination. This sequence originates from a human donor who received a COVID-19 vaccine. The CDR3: CATSRGGSVQPQHF. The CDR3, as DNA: TGTGCCACCAGCAGAGGAGGTTCGGTTCAGCCCCAGCATTTT.